This is a list of T cell receptor beta chains from one sample in a study of shared clonotypes between healthy human individuals. Generated by immunoSEQ multiplex PCR, the TCRdb table keeps only in-frame clones and is missing some. In the table there are about 2.3 million clones, approximately 95% of which are singletons. Sequenced input: naive CD4+ T cells from PBMCs. These receptors all come from a man in his late teens or twenties in good health. Some clones in this sample may be carry-over from other donors' samples. The CDR3 runs from the conserved cysteine through the conserved F or W. The D gene is left open where the match is weak. The listing skips clone size in some rows; elsewhere it reads once, few, many or a size class.

J gene	V gene	D gene	clone size	CDR3 protein	CDR3 DNA
TRBJ1-1	TRBV11-2	-	-	CASSFIRDTEAFF	TGTGCCAGCAGCTTTATCAGGGACACTGAAGCTTTCTTT
TRBJ2-1	TRBV5-1	TRBD2	-	CASSLGDYFYNEQFF	TGCGCCAGCAGCTTGGGGGACTATTTCTACAATGAGCAGTTCTTC
TRBJ2-3	TRBV7-2	TRBD2	-	CASSLVGTSGRPPDTQYF	TGTGCCAGCAGCTTAGTTGGGACTAGCGGGAGGCCACCCGATACGCAGTATTTT
TRBJ1-1	TRBV7-9	TRBD1	-	CASSGDRGRTFF	TGTGCCAGCAGCGGGGACAGGGGGCGAACTTTCTTT
TRBJ2-5	TRBV7-2	-	-	CASSLMGQPQETQYF	TGTGCCAGCAGCTTAATGGGACAACCCCAAGAGACCCAGTACTTC
TRBJ1-2	TRBV27	-	-	CASSPDFIGVGYTF	TGTGCCAGCAGTCCCGATTTTATAGGGGTCGGCTACACCTTC
TRBJ2-3	TRBV29-1	TRBD2	-	CSVDTSGSTDTQYF	TGCAGCGTTGATACTAGCGGGAGCACAGATACGCAGTATTTT
TRBJ2-1	TRBV7-2	-	once	CASGGVGGRWGEQFF	TGTGCCAGCGGCGGCGTCGGTGGCAGATGGGGTGAGCAGTTCTTC
TRBJ2-7	TRBV2	-	-	CASSVDTSYEQYF	TGTGCCAGCAGCGTGGACACGTCCTACGAGCAGTACTTC
TRBJ1-5	TRBV19	TRBD1	-	CASSTGNRGSNQPQHF	TGTGCCAGTAGTACGGGAAACAGGGGTAGCAATCAGCCCCAGCATTTT
TRBJ2-3	TRBV12-2	-	-	CASRFHRQGVSKDTQYF	TGTGCAAGTCGCTTTCATAGGCAGGGGGTTAGTAAAGATACGCAGTATTTT
TRBJ2-2	TRBV5-5	-	-	CASSPVTGNTGELFF	TGTGCCAGCAGCCCAGTTACAGGGAACACCGGGGAGCTGTTTTTT
TRBJ1-2	TRBV6-1	-	few	CASIRDGYGYTF	TGTGCCAGCATTCGGGACGGCTATGGCTACACCTTC
TRBJ2-5	TRBV5-1	-	-	CASTQGHYQETQYF	TGCGCCAGCACTCAGGGACACTACCAAGAGACCCAGTACTTC
TRBJ2-5	TRBV7-9	TRBD2	-	CASSLTGGEETQYF	TGTGCCAGCAGCCTCACCGGGGGGGAAGAGACCCAGTACTTC
TRBJ1-2	TRBV27	-	-	CASSLSPNGGYTF	TGTGCCAGCAGTTTATCCCCCAATGGTGGCTACACCTTC
TRBJ2-6	TRBV28	-	-	CASSLWLGGSSSGANVLTF	TGTGCCAGCAGTTTATGGCTTGGGGGATCTAGCTCTGGGGCCAACGTCCTGACTTTC
TRBJ2-5	TRBV5-1	-	-	CASSYEEETQYF	TGCGCCAGCAGCTACGAGGAAGAGACCCAGTACTTC
TRBJ1-1	TRBV18	-	once	CASSPGGMNTEAFF	TGTGCCAGCTCACCAGGGGGGATGAACACTGAAGCTTTCTTT
TRBJ2-7	TRBV28	TRBD1	-	CASRPDRDRTYEQYF	TGTGCCAGCAGGCCTGACAGGGATAGGACCTACGAGCAGTACTTC
TRBJ1-2	TRBV27	-	-	CASSKGLHYGYTF	TGTGCCAGCAGTAAAGGGTTACACTATGGCTACACCTTC
TRBJ2-3	TRBV7-2	TRBD1	-	CASSFTDRVSTDTQYF	TGTGCCAGCAGCTTCACGGACAGGGTCAGCACAGATACGCAGTATTTT
TRBJ2-1	TRBV11-3	TRBD2	-	CASSQFGTSGYNEQFF	TGTGCCAGCAGCCAATTCGGGACTAGCGGATACAATGAGCAGTTCTTC
TRBJ2-5	TRBV30	-	-	CAWSQWDWETQYF	TGTGCCTGGAGTCAGTGGGACTGGGAGACCCAGTACTTC
TRBJ1-2	TRBV5-4	-	few	CASSLEGNYGYTF	TGTGCCAGCAGCTTAGAGGGAAACTATGGCTACACCTTC
TRBJ1-2	TRBV25-1	-	-	CASRRQGGGYTF	TGTGCCAGCAGGCGTCAGGGAGGTGGCTACACCTTC
TRBJ2-7	TRBV2	TRBD2	-	CASTSSGRAYEQYF	TGTGCCAGCACCTCTAGCGGGAGGGCTTACGAGCAGTACTTC
TRBJ2-5	TRBV29-1	TRBD2	-	CSVVIGTSGRIMTAQYF	TGCAGCGTTGTTATTGGGACTAGCGGGAGGATAATGACGGCCCAGTACTTC
TRBJ2-7	TRBV6-5	TRBD1	-	CASSYSIDRGYEQYF	TGTGCCAGCAGTTACTCGATAGACAGGGGATACGAGCAGTACTTC
TRBJ2-7	TRBV5-1	TRBD1	-	CASSLGTGAAYEQYF	TGCGCCAGCAGCTTGGGAACAGGGGCCGCCTACGAGCAGTACTTC
TRBJ2-7	TRBV10-3	TRBD2	-	CAIRMGLPSYEQYF	TGTGCCATCAGGATGGGACTACCCTCCTACGAGCAGTACTTC
TRBJ2-5	TRBV14	-	-	CASSHRRTGETQYF	TGTGCCAGCAGCCACCGACGGACCGGGGAGACCCAGTACTTC
TRBJ1-4	TRBV5-4	-	-	CASSGGATNEKLFF	TGTGCCAGTAGCGGGGGGGCAACTAATGAAAAACTGTTTTTT
TRBJ1-3	TRBV7-2	-	-	CASSRTPWGGAGNTIYF	TGTGCCAGCAGCCGAACCCCTTGGGGGGGCGCTGGAAACACCATATATTTT
TRBJ2-1	TRBV9	-	-	CASSVATYNEQFF	TGTGCCAGCAGCGTAGCTACATACAATGAGCAGTTCTTC
TRBJ2-2	TRBV7-3	-	-	CASSPFGGRNTGELFF	TGTGCCAGCAGCCCGTTTGGAGGGAGGAACACCGGGGAGCTGTTTTTT
TRBJ2-3	TRBV11-2	-	-	CASSFSAGKATQYF	TGTGCCAGCAGCTTTTCGGCCGGTAAGGCTACGCAGTATTTT
TRBJ1-2	TRBV28	-	-	CASSFPGQIYNYGYTF	TGTGCCAGCAGTTTTCCAGGGCAGATCTATAACTATGGCTACACCTTC
TRBJ2-7	TRBV14	TRBD2	-	CASSHQNSGSDEQYF	TGTGCCAGCAGCCATCAAAATAGCGGGAGCGACGAGCAGTACTTC
TRBJ1-2	TRBV28	-	-	CASSRRQVYGYTF	TGTGCCAGCAGTCGTCGACAGGTTTATGGCTACACCTTC
TRBJ2-1	TRBV6-1	-	-	CASSVVARTYNEQFF	TGTGCCAGCAGTGTGGTCGCGAGGACCTACAATGAGCAGTTCTTC
TRBJ2-3	TRBV9	-	-	CASSVDFLGTDTQYF	TGTGCCAGCAGCGTAGACTTCCTGGGAACAGATACGCAGTATTTT
TRBJ2-3	TRBV12-2	-	-	CASRPFGPTDTQYF	TGTGCAAGTCGCCCTTTTGGTCCCACAGATACGCAGTATTTT
TRBJ2-6	TRBV11-2	-	-	CASSLVVGAGANVLTF	TGTGCCAGCAGCTTAGTCGTGGGAGCTGGGGCCAACGTCCTGACTTTC
TRBJ1-2	TRBV28	TRBD1	-	CASGEPGQGYGYTF	TGTGCCAGCGGTGAGCCGGGACAGGGGTATGGCTACACCTTC
TRBJ2-7	TRBV30	TRBD2	once	CAWGSLAGVTEQYF	TGTGCCTGGGGTTCACTAGCGGGAGTGACCGAGCAGTACTTC
TRBJ2-3	TRBV29-1	TRBD2	-	CSPGVLAGGPDTQYF	TGCAGCCCAGGGGTTCTAGCGGGAGGCCCAGATACGCAGTATTTT
TRBJ2-1	TRBV19	TRBD2	-	CASRYRTSGSDEQFF	TGTGCCAGTAGATATAGGACTAGCGGGAGTGATGAGCAGTTCTTC
TRBJ1-5	TRBV28	-	-	CASIFRLYSNQPQHF	TGTGCCAGCATCTTCCGATTATATAGCAATCAGCCCCAGCATTTT
TRBJ1-1	TRBV18	TRBD1	-	CASSLGQAKIYTEAFF	TGTGCCAGCTCACTCGGACAGGCCAAAATCTACACTGAAGCTTTCTTT
TRBJ1-1	TRBV28	-	-	CASSLRSQAFF	TGTGCCAGCAGTTTACGCTCTCAAGCTTTCTTT
TRBJ1-4	TRBV23-1	-	-	CASSQQGRESNEKLFF	TGCGCCAGCAGTCAGCAGGGACGTGAGAGTAATGAAAAACTGTTTTTT
TRBJ1-2	TRBV2	-	-	CASSETSYGYTF	TGTGCCAGCAGTGAAACCAGCTATGGCTACACCTTC
TRBJ2-1	TRBV7-9	TRBD1	-	CASSNLTGGSYNEQFF	TGTGCCAGCAGCAACCTAACAGGGGGGAGCTACAATGAGCAGTTCTTC
TRBJ1-1	TRBV2	-	-	CASSLSYGEAFF	TGTGCCAGCAGTCTCAGCTATGGTGAAGCTTTCTTT
TRBJ2-3	TRBV4-1	-	once	CASSQGPGLSTQYF	TGCGCCAGCAGCCAGGGGCCCGGACTATCTACGCAGTATTTT
TRBJ2-7	TRBV28	-	once	CASRRPGAEQYF	TGTGCCAGCAGGAGGCCCGGGGCCGAGCAGTACTTC
TRBJ2-2	TRBV29-1	-	-	CSVEDPGELFF	TGCAGCGTTGAAGATCCTGGGGAGCTGTTTTTT
TRBJ2-5	TRBV5-1	-	-	CASSSGDHAQETQYF	TGCGCCAGCAGCTCCGGCGATCACGCGCAAGAGACCCAGTACTTC